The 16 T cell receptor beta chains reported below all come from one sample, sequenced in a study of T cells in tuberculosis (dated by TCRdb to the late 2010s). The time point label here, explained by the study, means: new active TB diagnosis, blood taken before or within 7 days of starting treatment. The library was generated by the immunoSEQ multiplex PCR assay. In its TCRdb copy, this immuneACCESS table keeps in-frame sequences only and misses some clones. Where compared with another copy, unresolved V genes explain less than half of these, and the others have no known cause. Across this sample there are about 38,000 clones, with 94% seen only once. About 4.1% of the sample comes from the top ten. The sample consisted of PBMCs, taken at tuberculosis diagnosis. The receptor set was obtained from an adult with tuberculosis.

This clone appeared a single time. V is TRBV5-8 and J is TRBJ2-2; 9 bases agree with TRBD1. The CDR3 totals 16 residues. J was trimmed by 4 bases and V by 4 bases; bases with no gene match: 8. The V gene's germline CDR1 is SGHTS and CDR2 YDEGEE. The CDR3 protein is CASSQPGTGSTGELFF. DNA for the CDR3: TGTGCCAGCAGCCAACCGGGGACAGGGAGCACCGGGGAGCTGTTTTTT.

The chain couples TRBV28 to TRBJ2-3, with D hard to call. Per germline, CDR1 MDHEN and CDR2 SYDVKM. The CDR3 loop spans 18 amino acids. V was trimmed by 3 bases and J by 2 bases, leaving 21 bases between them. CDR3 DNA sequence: TGTGCCAGCAGTTTCCCCTTGAGTGATAGTCAATACACAGATACGCAGTATTTT. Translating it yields CASSFPLSDSQYTDTQYF.

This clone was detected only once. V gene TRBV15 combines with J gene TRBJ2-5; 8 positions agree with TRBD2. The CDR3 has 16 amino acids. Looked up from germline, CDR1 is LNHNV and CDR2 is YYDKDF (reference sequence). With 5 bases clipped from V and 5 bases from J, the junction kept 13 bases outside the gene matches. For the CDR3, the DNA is TGTGCCACCAGCGGGACGGTGGGGCGGGGGGATGAGACCCAGTACTTC. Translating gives CATSGTVGRGDETQYF.

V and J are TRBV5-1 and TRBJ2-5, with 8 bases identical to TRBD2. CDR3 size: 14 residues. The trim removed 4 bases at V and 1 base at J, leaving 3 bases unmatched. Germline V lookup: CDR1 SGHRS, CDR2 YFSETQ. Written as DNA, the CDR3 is TGCGCCAGCAGCAGCGGGACTAGCCAAGAGACCCAGTACTTC. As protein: CASSSGTSQETQYF. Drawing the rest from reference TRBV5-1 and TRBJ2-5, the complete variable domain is KAGVTQTPRYLIKTRGQQVTLSCSPISGHRSVSWYQQTPGQGLQFLFEYFSETQRNKGNFPGRFSGRQFSNSRSEMNVSTLELGDSALYLCASSSGTSQETQYFGPGTRLLVL.

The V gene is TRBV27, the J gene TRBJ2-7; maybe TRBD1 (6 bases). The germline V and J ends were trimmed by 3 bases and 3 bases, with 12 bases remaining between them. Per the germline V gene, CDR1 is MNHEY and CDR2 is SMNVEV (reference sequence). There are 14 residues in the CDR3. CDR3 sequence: CASSFSQGRYEQYF. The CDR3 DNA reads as TGTGCCAGCAGTTTCTCACAGGGTCGCTACGAGCAGTACTTC.

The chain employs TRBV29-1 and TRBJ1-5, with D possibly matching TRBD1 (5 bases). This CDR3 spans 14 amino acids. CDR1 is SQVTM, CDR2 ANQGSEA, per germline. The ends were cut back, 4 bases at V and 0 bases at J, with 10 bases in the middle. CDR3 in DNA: TGCAGCGTTGCCTTACAGGATAGCAATCAGCCCCAGCATTTT. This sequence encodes CSVALQDSNQPQHF.

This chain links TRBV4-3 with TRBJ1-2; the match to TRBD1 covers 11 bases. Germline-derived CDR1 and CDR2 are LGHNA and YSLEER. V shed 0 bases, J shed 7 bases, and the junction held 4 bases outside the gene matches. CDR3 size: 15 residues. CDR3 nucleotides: TGCGCCAGCAGCCAAGATAAAGGGACAGGGGGTGGCTACACCTTC. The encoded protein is CASSQDKGTGGGYTF.

The CDR3 DNA is TGTGCCAGCAGCCGAGACTACTTCGGGGAAAATACGCAGTATTTT. Protein: CASSRDYFGENTQYF. J is TRBJ2-3 and V is TRBV6-4, with D possibly TRBD2 on 5 matching bases. Trimming shortened V by 6 bases and J by 7 bases, and 20 bases separated the two germline ends. The CDR3 extends over 15 amino acids. Looked up from germline, CDR1 is MRHNA and CDR2 is SNTAGT.

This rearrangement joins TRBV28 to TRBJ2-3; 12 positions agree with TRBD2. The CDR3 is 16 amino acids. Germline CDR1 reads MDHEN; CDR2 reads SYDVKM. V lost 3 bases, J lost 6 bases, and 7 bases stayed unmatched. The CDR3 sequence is CASSFWLAGGEDTQYF. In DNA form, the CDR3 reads TGTGCCAGCAGTTTCTGGCTAGCGGGGGGGGAGGATACGCAGTATTTT.

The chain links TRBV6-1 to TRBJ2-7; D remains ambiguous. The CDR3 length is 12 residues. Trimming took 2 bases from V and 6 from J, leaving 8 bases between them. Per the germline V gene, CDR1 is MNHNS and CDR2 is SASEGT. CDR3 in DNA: TGTGCCAGCAGTGAAACCCGGGTCGAGCAGTACTTC. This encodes CASSETRVEQYF.

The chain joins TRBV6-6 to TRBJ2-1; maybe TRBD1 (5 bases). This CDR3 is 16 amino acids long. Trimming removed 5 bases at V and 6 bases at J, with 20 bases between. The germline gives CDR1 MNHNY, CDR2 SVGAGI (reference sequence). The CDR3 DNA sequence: TGTGCCAGCAGTACCCCAGGGTTCCTCCCTAGCAATGAGCAGTTCTTC. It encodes CASSTPGFLPSNEQFF.

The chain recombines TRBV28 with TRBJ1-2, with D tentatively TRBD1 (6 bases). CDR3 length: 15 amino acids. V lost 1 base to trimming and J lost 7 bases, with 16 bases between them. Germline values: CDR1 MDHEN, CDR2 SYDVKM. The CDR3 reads CASSLSTPGAGGYTF. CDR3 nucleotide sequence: TGTGCCAGCAGTTTATCGACCCCAGGGGCGGGTGGCTACACCTTC.

The CDR3 loop reads CASSVVPDYGYTF. CDR3 in DNA: TGTGCCAGCAGCGTAGTGCCGGACTATGGCTACACCTTC. J is TRBJ1-2 and V is TRBV9; no definite D call. With 0 bases removed from V and 3 bases from J, the gap between germline ends came to 6 bases. The CDR3 runs to 13 residues. Germline loops: CDR1 SGDLS, CDR2 YYNGEE.

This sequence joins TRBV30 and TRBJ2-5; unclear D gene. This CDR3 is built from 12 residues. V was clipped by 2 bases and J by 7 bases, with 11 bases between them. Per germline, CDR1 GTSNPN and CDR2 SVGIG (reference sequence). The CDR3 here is CAWSQPSGTQYF. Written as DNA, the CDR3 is TGTGCCTGGAGTCAGCCGTCGGGGACCCAGTACTTC.

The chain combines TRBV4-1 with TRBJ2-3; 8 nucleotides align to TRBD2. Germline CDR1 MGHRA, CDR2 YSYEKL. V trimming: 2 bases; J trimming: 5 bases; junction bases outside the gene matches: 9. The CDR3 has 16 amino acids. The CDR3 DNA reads TGCGCCAGCAGCCAAACCGGGACTAGAGGGAGAGATACGCAGTATTTT. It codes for CASSQTGTRGRDTQYF.

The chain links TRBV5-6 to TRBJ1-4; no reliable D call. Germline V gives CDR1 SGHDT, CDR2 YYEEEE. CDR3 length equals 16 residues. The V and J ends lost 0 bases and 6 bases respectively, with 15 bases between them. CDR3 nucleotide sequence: TGTGCCAGCAGCTTGGATGTTGGTCGGGGATATGAAAAACTGTTTTTT. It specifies CASSLDVGRGYEKLFF.